These 4 T cell receptor beta chains share one sample of origin, sequenced in a study of blood T cell repertoires in COVID-19. This table comes from immunoSEQ multiplex PCR, and its TCRdb copy is limited to in-frame clones, with some not included. Among some 250,000 clones listed, around 83% were seen once. The source material was peripheral blood. These receptors came from a woman between 18 and 30 years old with acute or convalescent COVID-19.

The CDR3 reads CASSLVQVAYEQYF. The CDR3 nucleotides read TGTGCCAGCAGCTTGGTCCAGGTCGCCTACGAGCAGTACTTC. The chain is built from TRBV5-8 and TRBJ2-7; D gene uncertain. This CDR3 region has 14 residues. The germline V gene has CDR1 SGHTS and CDR2 YDEGEE. Trimming removed 0 bases at V and 2 bases at J, with 9 bases between.

The V and J genes are TRBV7-2 and TRBJ1-2; a weak D match, TRBD1 (5 bases). This CDR3 contains 17 residues. Germline lookup yields CDR1 SGHTA and CDR2 FQGNSA. V was clipped by 1 base and J by 4 bases, with 19 bases between them. DNA of the CDR3: TGTGCCAGCAGCTTAGGGGGCCGGACGGTTGGGATCTATGGCTACACCTTC. Its translation is CASSLGGRTVGIYGYTF.

CDR3: CASSFGQGGQPQHF. In DNA, the CDR3 is TGCGCCAGCAGCTTCGGACAGGGTGGCCAGCCCCAGCATTTT. J is TRBJ1-5 and V is TRBV5-1, with 8 bases aligning to TRBD1. Per germline, CDR1 SGHRS and CDR2 YFSETQ. The CDR3 has 14 residues. V dropped 2 bases and J dropped 7; count of bases not matched to a gene: 5.

This chain connects TRBV28 to TRBJ2-4; D may be TRBD1 (6 bases). V was shortened by 3 bases and J by 9 bases, with 12 bases between the two germline ends. Germline CDR1 and CDR2: MDHEN and SYDVKM. The CDR3 contains 13 residues. CDR3 sequence: CASSFEGVGIQYF. For the CDR3, the DNA is TGTGCCAGCAGTTTTGAGGGGGTCGGCATTCAGTACTTC.